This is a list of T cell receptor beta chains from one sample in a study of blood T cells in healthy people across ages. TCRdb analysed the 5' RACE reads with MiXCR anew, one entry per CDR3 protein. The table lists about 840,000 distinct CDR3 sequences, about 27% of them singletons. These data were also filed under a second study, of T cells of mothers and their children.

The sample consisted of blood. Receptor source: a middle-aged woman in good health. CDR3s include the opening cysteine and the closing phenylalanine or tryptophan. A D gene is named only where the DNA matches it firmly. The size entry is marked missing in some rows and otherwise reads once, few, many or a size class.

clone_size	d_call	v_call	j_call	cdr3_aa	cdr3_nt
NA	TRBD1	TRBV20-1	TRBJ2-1	CSATGAVTYNEQFF	TGCAGTGCGACAGGGGCTGTGACCTACAATGAGCAGTTCTTC
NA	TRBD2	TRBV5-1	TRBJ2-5	CASSLEGTSGLEETQYF	TGCGCCAGCAGCTTGGAAGGGACTAGCGGGTTAGAAGAGACCCAGTACTTC
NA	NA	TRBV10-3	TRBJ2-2	CTISDGYTGELFF	TGTACCATCAGTGACGGGTACACCGGGGAGCTGTTTTTT
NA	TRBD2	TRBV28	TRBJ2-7	CASNPGLEYEQYF	TGTGCCAGCAACCCGGGACTAGAGTACGAGCAGTACTTC
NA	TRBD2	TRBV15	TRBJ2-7	CATSRASGSYNEQYF	TGTGCCACCAGCCGGGCTAGCGGGAGCTACAATGAGCAGTACTTC
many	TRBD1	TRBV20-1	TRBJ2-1	CSATPTGVQFF	TGCAGTGCTACACCAACAGGGGTTCAGTTCTTC
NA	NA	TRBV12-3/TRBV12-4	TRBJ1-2	CASSFRTGEGYTF	TGTGCCAGCAGTTTTAGAACTGGGGAGGGCTACACCTTC
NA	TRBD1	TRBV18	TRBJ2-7	CASSPPINQDREGNYEQYF	TGTGCCAGCTCACCGCCGATTAATCAAGACAGGGAAGGGAACTATGAGCAGTACTTC
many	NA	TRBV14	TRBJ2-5	CASSQPLGEQYF	TGTGCCAGCAGCCAACCTCTGGGGGAGCAGTACTTC
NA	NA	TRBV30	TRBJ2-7	CAWRNFNGGEQYF	TGTGCCTGGAGAAATTTCAACGGCGGCGAGCAGTACTTC
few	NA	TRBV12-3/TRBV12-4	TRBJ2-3	CASSSTPYTQYF	TGTGCCAGCAGTTCAACCCCCTATACGCAGTATTTT
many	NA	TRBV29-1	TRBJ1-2	CSVETPRGGYTF	TGCAGCGTTGAAACCCCAAGAGGAGGCTACACCTTC
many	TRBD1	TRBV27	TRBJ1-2	CASSLLGYRGNYGYTF	TGTGCCAGCAGTTTATTGGGGTACAGGGGTAACTATGGCTACACCTTC
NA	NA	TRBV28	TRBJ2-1	CASKSGGPSYNEQFF	TGTGCCAGCAAATCTGGGGGGCCCTCCTACAATGAGCAGTTCTTC
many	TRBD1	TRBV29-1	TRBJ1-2	CSVRRDRDGYTF	TGCAGCGTTCGCCGGGACAGGGATGGCTACACCTTC
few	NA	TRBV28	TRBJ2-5	CASSRSPESQYF	TGTGCCAGCAGTCGTAGTCCCGAGTCCCAGTACTTC
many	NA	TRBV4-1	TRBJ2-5	CASSQGFQETQYF	TGCGCCAGCAGCCAAGGCTTCCAAGAGACCCAGTACTTC
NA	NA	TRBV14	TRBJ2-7	CASSQTFSGFNEQYF	TGTGCCAGCAGCCAGACATTTAGCGGTTTCAACGAGCAGTACTTC
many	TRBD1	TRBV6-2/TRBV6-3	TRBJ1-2	CASSATGRRGYTF	TGTGCCAGCAGTGCGACAGGGCGGAGAGGCTACACCTTC
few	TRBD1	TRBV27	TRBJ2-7	CASKTWTGEAYEQYF	TGTGCCAGCAAAACATGGACAGGGGAGGCCTACGAGCAGTACTTC
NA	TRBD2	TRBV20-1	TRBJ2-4	CSAREVGGTNIQYF	TGCAGTGCTAGAGAGGTGGGAGGGACAAACATTCAGTACTTC
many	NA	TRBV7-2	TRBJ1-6	CASSLVGDGDSPLHF	TGTGCCAGCAGCTTAGTCGGGGACGGGGATTCACCCCTCCACTTT